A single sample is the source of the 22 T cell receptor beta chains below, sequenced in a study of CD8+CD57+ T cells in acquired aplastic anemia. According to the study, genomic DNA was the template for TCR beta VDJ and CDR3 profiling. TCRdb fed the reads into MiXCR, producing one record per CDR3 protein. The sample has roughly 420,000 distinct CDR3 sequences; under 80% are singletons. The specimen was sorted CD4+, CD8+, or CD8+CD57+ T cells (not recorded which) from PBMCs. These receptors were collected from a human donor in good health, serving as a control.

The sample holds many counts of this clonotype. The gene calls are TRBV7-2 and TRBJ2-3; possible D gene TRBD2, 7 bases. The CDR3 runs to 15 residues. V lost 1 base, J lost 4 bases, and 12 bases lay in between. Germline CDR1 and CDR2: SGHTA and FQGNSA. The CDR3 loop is CASSLGGGASDTQYF. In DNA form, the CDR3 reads TGTGCCAGCAGCTTAGGGGGGGGGGCCTCAGATACGCAGTATTTT.

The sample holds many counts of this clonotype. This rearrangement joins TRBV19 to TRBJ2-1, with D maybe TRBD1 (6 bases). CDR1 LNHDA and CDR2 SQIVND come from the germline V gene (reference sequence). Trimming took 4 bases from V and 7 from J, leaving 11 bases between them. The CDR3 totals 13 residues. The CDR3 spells CASSTDSPNEQFF. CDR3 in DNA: TGTGCCAGTAGTACGGACAGCCCGAATGAGCAGTTCTTC.

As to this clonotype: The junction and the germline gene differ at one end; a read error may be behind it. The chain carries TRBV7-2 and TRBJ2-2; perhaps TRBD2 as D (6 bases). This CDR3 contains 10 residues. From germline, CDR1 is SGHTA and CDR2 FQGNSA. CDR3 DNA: TGTGCCAGCAGCTTCGGGGGGCTGTTTTTT. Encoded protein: CASSFGGLFF.

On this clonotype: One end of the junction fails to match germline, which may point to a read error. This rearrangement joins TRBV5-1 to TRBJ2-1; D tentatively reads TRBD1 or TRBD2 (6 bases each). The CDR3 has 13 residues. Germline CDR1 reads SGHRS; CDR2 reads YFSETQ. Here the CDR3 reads CATAFAGGEEQFF. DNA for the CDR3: TGTGCCACGGCGTTTGCCGGGGGCGAGGAGCAGTTCTTC.

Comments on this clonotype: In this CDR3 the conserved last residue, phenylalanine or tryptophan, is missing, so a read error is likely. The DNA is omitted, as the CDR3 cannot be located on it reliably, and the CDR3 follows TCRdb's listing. CDR3 loop: CASIVEVGITEASS. The chain has TRBV10-2 and TRBJ1-1. CDR1 WSHSY and CDR2 SAAADI come from the germline V gene. Termini included, the CDR3 measures 14 amino acids.

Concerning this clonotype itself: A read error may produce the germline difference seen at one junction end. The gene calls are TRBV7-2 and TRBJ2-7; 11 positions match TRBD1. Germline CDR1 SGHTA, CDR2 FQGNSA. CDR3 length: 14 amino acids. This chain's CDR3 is CASSLKGQGVEEHF. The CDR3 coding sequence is TGTGCCAGCAGCTTAAAGGGACAGGGGGTGGAGGAGCACTTC.

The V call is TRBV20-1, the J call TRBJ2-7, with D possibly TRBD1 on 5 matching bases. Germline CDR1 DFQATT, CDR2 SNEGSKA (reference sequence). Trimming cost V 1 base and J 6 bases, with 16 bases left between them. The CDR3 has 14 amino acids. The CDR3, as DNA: TGCAGTGCTAGAGGGCTCAGGGCTAGTTGCGAGCAGTACTTC. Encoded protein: CSARGLRASCEQYF.

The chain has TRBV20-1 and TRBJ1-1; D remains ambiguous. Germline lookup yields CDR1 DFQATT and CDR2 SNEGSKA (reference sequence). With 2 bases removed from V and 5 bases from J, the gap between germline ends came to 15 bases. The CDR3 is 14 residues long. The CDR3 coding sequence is TGCAGTGCTAGATCGGAGGAGACCCAGACTGAAGCTTTCTTT. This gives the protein CSARSEETQTEAFF.

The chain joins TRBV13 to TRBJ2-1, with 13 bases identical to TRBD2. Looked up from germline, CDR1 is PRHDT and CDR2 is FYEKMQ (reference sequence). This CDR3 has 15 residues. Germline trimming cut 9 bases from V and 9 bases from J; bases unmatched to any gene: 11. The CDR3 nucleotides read TGTGCCAGTAGCGTGGGACTAGCGGGGTCGAGTGAGCAGTTCTTC. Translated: CASSVGLAGSSEQFF.

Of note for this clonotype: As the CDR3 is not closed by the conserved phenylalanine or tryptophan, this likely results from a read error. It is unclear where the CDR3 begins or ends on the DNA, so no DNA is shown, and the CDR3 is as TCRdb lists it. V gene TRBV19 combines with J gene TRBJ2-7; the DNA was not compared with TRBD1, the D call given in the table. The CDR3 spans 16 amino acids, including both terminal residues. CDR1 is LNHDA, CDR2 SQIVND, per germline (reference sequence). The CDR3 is CASRNDRGTFFGQRTI.

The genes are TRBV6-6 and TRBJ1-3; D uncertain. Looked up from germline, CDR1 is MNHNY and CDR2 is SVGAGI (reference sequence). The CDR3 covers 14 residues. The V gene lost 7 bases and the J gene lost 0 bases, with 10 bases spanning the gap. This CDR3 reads CASMVGSSGNTIYF. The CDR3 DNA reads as TGTGCCAGCATGGTTGGAAGCTCTGGAAACACCATATATTTT.

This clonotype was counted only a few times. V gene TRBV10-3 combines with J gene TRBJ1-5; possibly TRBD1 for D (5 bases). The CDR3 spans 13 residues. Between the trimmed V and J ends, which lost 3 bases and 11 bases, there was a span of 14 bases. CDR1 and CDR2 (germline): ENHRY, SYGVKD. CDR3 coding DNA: TGTGCCATCAGTGACCAGGGAGGGGAGTCCCAGCATTTT. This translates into CAISDQGGESQHF.

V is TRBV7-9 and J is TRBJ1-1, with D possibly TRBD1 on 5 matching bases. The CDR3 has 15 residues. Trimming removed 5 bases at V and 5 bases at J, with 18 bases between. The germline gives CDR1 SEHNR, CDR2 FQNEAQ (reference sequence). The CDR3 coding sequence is TGTGCCAGCAGCATATTACGGGGAGGACATACTGAAGCTTTCTTT. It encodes CASSILRGGHTEAFF.

CDR3 sequence reads: CASSLAAGAYEQYF. The DNA of the CDR3 is TGTGCCAGCAGCTTAGCGGCGGGGGCCTACGAGCAGTACTTC. The chain is built from TRBV7-2 and TRBJ2-7, with 7 bases fitting TRBD2. The V gene end was trimmed by 0 bases and the J gene end by 2 bases; junction bases not matched to a gene: 1. The CDR3 runs to 14 residues. CDR1 and CDR2 (germline): SGHTA, FQGNSA.

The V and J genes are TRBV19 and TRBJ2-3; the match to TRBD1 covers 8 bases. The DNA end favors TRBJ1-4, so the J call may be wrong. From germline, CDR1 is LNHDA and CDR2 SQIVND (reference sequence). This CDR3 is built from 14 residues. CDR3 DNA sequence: TGTGCCAGTAGTATGGGACAGGTCGTTGAAAAACTGTTTTTT. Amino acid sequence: CASSMGQVVEKLFF.

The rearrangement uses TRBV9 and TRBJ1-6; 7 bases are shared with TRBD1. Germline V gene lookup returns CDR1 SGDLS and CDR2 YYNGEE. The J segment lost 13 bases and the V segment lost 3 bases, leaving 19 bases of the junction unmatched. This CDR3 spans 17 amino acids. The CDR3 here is CASSARQGLTYEPPLHF. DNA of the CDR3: TGTGCCAGCAGCGCCCGACAGGGTTTGACCTACGAGCCGCCCCTCCACTTT.

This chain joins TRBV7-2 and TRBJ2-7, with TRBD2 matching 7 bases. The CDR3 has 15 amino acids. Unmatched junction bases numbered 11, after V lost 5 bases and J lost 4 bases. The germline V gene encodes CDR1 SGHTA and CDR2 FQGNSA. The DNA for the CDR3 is TGTGCCAGCAGCCCTCGAAGGGGAGGGATGTACGAGCAGTACTTC. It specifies CASSPRRGGMYEQYF.

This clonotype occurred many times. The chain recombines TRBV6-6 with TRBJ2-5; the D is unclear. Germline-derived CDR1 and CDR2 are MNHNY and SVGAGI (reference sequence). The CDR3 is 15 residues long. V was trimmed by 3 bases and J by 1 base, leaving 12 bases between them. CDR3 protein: CASSYSPASQETQYF. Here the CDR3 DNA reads TGTGCCAGCAGTTATTCGCCAGCCTCCCAAGAGACCCAGTACTTC.

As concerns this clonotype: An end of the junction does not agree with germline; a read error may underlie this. The CDR3 nucleotides read TGTGCCAGCGGGACAGGGAGCACATATACGCAGGATTTT. As protein: CASGTGSTYTQDF. The V call is TRBV2, the J call TRBJ2-3, with TRBD1 matching over 9 bases. The CDR3 totals 13 residues. Germline-derived CDR1 and CDR2 are SNHLY and FYNNEI.

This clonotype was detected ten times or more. The CDR3, as DNA: TGTGCCAGCAGCCCCGCCTGGGCGGGTCTTGGCTACACCTTC. As protein: CASSPAWAGLGYTF. The gene calls are TRBV5-4 and TRBJ1-2; unclear D gene. The length of the CDR3 is 14 residues. V shed 4 bases and J shed 7 bases, with 17 bases lying between them. Germline V gene sequence: CDR1 SGHNT, CDR2 YYREEE (reference sequence). The variable domain in full, with the rest retrieved from reference TRBV5-4 and TRBJ1-2, is ETGVTQSPTHLIKTRGQQVTLRCSSQSGHNTVSWYQQALGQGPQFIFQYYREEENGRGNFPPRFSGLQFPNYSSELNVNALELDDSALYLCASSPAWAGLGYTFGSGTRLTVV.

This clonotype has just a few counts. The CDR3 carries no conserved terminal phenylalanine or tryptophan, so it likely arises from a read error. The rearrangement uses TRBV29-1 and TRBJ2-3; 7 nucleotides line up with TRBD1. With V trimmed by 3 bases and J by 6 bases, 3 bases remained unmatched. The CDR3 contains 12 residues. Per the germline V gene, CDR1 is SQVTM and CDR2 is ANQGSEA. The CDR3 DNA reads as TGCAGCGTTGAGACAGGGATCGATACGCAGTATCTT. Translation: CSVETGIDTQYL.

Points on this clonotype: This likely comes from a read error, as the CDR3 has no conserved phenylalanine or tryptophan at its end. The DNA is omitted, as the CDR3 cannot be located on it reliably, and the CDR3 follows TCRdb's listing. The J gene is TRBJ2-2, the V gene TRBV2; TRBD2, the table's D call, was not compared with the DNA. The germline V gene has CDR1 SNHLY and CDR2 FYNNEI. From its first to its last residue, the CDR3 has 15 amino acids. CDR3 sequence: CASSRQGGITGELLV.